The clone carrying this TCR beta chain was observed a handful of times. Antigen unknown. Other DNA sequences in the same sample also yield this CDR3. This entry comes from a study of Ad26.COV2.S vaccination and SARS-CoV-2 variants. General study points: Recipients given vaccine exceeded placebo recipients in spike-specific TCR breadth. There was reportedly substantial breadth in spike-specific CD8+ and CD4+ T cell responses after vaccination.

Sequencing was performed with immunoSEQ multiplex PCR; in TCRdb, only in-frame clones are kept and a portion is missing. The sample has roughly 420,000 clones, about 91% seen once. Treatment meaning: about 20 received Ad26.COV2.S at low or high dose, single or two shots; roughly five received placebo; per-sample allocation not given. The study sampled participants on day 63 after the first vaccine or placebo injection. The clonotype originates from a person between 18 and 59 years old who received the Ad26.COV2.S COVID-19 vaccine or a placebo. The sequences come from peripheral blood, collected in a trial of Ad26.COV2.S vaccine versus placebo.

CDR3 nucleotides: TGTGCCAGCAGCGTAGGGACAGGGTCCTACAATGAGCAGTTCTTC. Its protein is CASSVGTGSYNEQFF. The chain joins TRBV9 to TRBJ2-1; 8 nucleotides agree with TRBD1. CDR3 length: 15 amino acids. Trimming took 0 bases from V and 1 from J; bases not matched to a gene: 0. CDR1 SGDLS and CDR2 YYNGEE come from the germline V gene.